This is a list of T cell receptor beta chains from one sample in a study of regulatory T cells in long-lasting Graves disease. TCRdb recomputed calls from the multiplex PCR reads with MiXCR, one row per CDR3 protein. The table lists 500,000 to 800,000 distinct CDR3 sequences, around 30% of them singletons, with around 40% in the top ten. The source material was peripheral blood mononuclear cells (PBMCs), sampled when the disease was refractory, from a patient treated with antithyroid drugs. The receptors were gathered from a female donor with Graves disease. Both conserved end residues are part of each CDR3. D genes are given only for firm matches. Clone size is shown for a subset of rows, as once, few, many or a class of expanded clone.

DNA	CDR3	D	size	J	V
TGCGCCAGCAGCCAAGATCTTTGGGAGGGCCAATACGAGCAGTACTTC	CASSQDLWEGQYEQYF	TRBD2	.	TRBJ2-7	TRBV4-1
TGTGCCAGCAGTGAATGGCCAGGAACCTACGAGCAGTACTTC	CASSEWPGTYEQYF	.	many	TRBJ2-7	TRBV6-1
TGCGCCAGCAGCTTTAACAGGGGGCAGAGAGAAAAACTGTTTTTT	CASSFNRGQREKLFF	TRBD1	.	TRBJ1-4	TRBV5-1
TGTGCCAGCAGCTTGCGAGATTCACCCCTCCACTTT	CASSLRDSPLHF	.	many	TRBJ1-6	TRBV5-6
TGTGCCAGCAGCTTGGAGAGGGTCACCTATGGCTACACCTTC	CASSLERVTYGYTF	.	.	TRBJ1-2	TRBV5-4
TGTGCCAGCAGCCCTACTCAATGGATGAACACTGAAGCTTTCTTT	CASSPTQWMNTEAFF	.	.	TRBJ1-1	TRBV5-4
TGTGCCTGCCCCCGGAACACCGGGGAGCTGTTTTTT	CACPRNTGELFF	.	few	TRBJ2-2	TRBV30
TGTGCCAGTAGAGAAGCCGGGACAGCAAATGAAAAACTGTTTTTT	CASREAGTANEKLFF	TRBD1	.	TRBJ1-4	TRBV19
TGTGCCAGCAGTCTCATACAGGGAAGTTTTAACTATGGCTACACCTTC	CASSLIQGSFNYGYTF	.	.	TRBJ1-2	TRBV28
TGTGCCAGCTCCATGGCAGCGAACACTGAAGCTTTCTTT	CASSMAANTEAFF	.	few	TRBJ1-1	TRBV6-1
TGTGCCAGCGGTTGGAAGATGAACACTGAAGCTTTCTTT	CASGWKMNTEAFF	.	.	TRBJ1-1	TRBV6-5
TGCAGTGCCCCCCCAGGCGCGTCAGCAACGGGGGGCTACACCTTC	CSAPPGASATGGYTF	.	many	TRBJ1-2	TRBV20-1
TGTGCCAGCAGTGACGGGGGCAATCAGCCCCAGCATTTT	CASSDGGNQPQHF	.	many	TRBJ1-5	TRBV2
TGTGCCAGCAGCTTGACTAGCGAAGAGACCCAGTACTTC	CASSLTSEETQYF	TRBD2	few	TRBJ2-5	TRBV7-9
TGTGCCACCAGCAGAGATTTAACAGGGGTTAGTCAGCCCCAGCATTTT	CATSRDLTGVSQPQHF	TRBD1	.	TRBJ1-5	TRBV15